What follows is one TCR beta chain and its context. This CDR3 is also generated by other DNA sequences in the sample. V lost 5 bases and J 2 bases, leaving 13 bases between the germline ends. The CDR3 is 14 residues long. CDR1 and CDR2 (germline): SEHNR, FQNEAQ (reference sequence). The sample comes from a study of shared clonotypes between healthy human individuals. Assay: immunoSEQ multiplex PCR; the TCRdb copy retains only in-frame clones and omits some. This table holds about 1.5 million clones, roughly 98% found once. Source material: naive CD4+ T cells sorted from blood. Subset indicated: CD45RA+ positively selected. This clonotype originated in a man aged 30 to 45 in good health. The chain recombines TRBV7-9 with TRBJ2-7; D is perhaps TRBD1 (6 bases). The CDR3: CASSLGQYTYEQYF. DNA for the CDR3: TGTGCCAGCAGCCTCGGACAGTATACCTACGAGCAGTACTTC.